The clone carrying this TCR beta chain showed up just a few times. Only in-frame clones appear in the TCRdb table, and some are missing; sequencing was by immunoSEQ multiplex PCR. In the table there are some 23,000 clones, roughly 89% of which are singletons. Time point defined: newly diagnosed, previously untreated cHL patient sample. Thawed PBMCs underwent magnetic negative selection to yield purified CD4+ T cells. Investigators turned to newly diagnosed, untreated classical Hodgkin lymphoma PBMCs for comparison. The data stem from a study of PD-1 blockade in classical Hodgkin lymphoma. The germline V gene has CDR1 SEHNR and CDR2 FQNEAQ (reference sequence). With 0 bases removed from V and 3 bases from J, the gap between germline ends came to 9 bases. The CDR3 covers 15 residues.

The chain uses TRBV7-9 and TRBJ1-5; possible D gene TRBD1, 6 bases. The sequenced material came from CD4+ T cells from blood. This receptor was obtained from a human donor with classical Hodgkin lymphoma. The CDR3 is CASSLAGQINQPQHF. The CDR3 bases are TGTGCCAGCAGCTTAGCCGGACAGATCAATCAGCCCCAGCATTTT.